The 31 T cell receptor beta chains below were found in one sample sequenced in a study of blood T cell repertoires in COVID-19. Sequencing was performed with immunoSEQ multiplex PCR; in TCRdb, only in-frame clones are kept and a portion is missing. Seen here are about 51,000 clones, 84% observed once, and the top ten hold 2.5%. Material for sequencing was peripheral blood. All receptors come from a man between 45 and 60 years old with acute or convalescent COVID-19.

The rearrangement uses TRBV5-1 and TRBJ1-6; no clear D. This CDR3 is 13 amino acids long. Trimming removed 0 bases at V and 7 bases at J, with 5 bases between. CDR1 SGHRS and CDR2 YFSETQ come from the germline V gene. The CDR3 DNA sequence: TGCGCCAGCAGCTTGGGAGGGAATTCACCCCTCCACTTT. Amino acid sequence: CASSLGGNSPLHF.

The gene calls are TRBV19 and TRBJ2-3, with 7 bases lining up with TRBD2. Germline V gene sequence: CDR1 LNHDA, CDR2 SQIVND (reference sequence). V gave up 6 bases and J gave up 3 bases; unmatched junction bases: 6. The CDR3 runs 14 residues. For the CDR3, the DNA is TGTGCCAGTAGGGGAGCTAGCGGAACAGATACGCAGTATTTT. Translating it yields CASRGASGTDTQYF.

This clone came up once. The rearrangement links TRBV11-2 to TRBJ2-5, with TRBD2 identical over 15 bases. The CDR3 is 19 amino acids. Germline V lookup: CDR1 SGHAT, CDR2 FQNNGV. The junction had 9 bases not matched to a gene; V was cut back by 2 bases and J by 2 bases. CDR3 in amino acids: CASSLSLKGTSGRQETQYF. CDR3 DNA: TGTGCCAGCAGCTTATCCCTTAAGGGGACTAGCGGGAGGCAAGAGACCCAGTACTTC.

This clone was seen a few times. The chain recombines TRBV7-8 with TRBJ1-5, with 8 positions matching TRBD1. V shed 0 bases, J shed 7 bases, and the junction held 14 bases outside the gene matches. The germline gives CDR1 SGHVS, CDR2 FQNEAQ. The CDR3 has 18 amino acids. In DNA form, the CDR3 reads TGTGCCAGCAGCTTAGCTGGGTTTGCCAGGGGGCTATCCCAGCCCCAGCATTTT. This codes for CASSLAGFARGLSQPQHF.

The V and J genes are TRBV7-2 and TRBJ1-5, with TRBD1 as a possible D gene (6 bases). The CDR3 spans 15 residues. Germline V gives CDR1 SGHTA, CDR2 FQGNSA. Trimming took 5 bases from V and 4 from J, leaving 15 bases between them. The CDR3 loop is CASSANRVGNQPQHF. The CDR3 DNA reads TGTGCCAGCAGCGCAAACAGGGTCGGGAATCAGCCCCAGCATTTT.

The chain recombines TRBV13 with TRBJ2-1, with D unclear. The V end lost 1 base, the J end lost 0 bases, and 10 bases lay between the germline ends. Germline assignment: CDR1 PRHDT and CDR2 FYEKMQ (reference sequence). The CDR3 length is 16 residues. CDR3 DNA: TGTGCCAGCAGCTTAGTTGCGCAGGACTCCTACAATGAGCAGTTCTTC. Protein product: CASSLVAQDSYNEQFF.

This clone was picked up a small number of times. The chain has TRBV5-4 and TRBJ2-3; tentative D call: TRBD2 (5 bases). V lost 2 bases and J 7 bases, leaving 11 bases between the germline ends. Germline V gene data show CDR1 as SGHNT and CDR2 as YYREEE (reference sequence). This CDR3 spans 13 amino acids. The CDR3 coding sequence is TGTGCCAGCAGCTTTGACGAGGGAAATACGCAGTATTTT. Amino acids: CASSFDEGNTQYF.

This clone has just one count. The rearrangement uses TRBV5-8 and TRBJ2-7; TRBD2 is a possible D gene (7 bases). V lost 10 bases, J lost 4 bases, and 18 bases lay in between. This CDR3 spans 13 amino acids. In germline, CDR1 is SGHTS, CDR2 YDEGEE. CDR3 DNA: TGTGCCTCCCGGGGGGCAGCGTTTTACGAGCAGTACTTC. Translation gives CASRGAAFYEQYF.

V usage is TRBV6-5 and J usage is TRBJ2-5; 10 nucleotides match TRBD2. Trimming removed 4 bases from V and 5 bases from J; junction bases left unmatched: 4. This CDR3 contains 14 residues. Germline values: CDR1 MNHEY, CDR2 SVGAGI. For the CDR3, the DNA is TGTGCCAGCAGTTCCAGCGGGAGGGCGGAGACCCAGTACTTC. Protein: CASSSSGRAETQYF.

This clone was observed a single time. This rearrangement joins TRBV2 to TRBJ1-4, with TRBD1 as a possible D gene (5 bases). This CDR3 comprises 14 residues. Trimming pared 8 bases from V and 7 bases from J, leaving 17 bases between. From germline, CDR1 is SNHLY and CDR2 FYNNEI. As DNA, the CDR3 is TGTGCCAGCGGAGGGACCCCTGGAGGTGAAAAACTGTTTTTT. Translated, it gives CASGGTPGGEKLFF.

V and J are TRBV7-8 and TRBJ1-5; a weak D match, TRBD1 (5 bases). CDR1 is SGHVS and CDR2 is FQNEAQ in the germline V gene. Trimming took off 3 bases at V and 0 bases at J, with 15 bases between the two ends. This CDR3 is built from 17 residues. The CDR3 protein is CASSFGAGRNSNQPQHF. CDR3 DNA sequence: TGTGCCAGCAGCTTTGGGGCAGGGAGGAATAGCAATCAGCCCCAGCATTTT.

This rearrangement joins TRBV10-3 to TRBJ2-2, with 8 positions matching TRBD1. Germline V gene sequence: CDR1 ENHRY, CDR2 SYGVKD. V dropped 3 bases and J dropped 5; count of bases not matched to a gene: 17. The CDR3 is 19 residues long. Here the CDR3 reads CAISDRDRSREKSTGELFF. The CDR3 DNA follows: TGTGCCATCAGTGACCGGGACAGGTCTCGGGAGAAGAGTACCGGGGAGCTGTTTTTT.

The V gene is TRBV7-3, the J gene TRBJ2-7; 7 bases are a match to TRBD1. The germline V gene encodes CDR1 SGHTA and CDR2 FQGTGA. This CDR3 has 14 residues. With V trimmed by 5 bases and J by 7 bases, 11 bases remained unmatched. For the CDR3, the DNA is TGTGCCAGCAGCATGACAGGGCCCCTGGGAGAGCAGTACTTC. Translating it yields CASSMTGPLGEQYF.

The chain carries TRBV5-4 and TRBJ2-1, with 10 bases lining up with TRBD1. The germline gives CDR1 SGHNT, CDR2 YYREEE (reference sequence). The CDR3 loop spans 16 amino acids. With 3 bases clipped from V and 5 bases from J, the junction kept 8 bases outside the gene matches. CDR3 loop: CASSWGDRGRDNEQFF. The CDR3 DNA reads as TGTGCCAGCAGCTGGGGGGACAGGGGACGGGACAATGAGCAGTTCTTC.

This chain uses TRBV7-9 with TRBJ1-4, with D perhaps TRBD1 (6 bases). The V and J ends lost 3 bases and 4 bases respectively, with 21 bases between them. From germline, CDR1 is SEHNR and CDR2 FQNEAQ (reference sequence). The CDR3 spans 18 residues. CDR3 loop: CASSFVVALGQYNEKLFF. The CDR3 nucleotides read TGTGCCAGCAGCTTTGTTGTGGCCCTCGGACAGTATAATGAAAAACTGTTTTTT.

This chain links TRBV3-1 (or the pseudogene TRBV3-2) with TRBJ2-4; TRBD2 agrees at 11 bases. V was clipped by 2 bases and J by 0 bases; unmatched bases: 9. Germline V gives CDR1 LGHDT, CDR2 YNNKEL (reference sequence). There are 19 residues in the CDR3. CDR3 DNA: TGTGCCAGCAGCCAACTAGCGGGAGGCTCCAAACTAGCCAAAAACATTCAGTACTTC. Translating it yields CASSQLAGGSKLAKNIQYF.

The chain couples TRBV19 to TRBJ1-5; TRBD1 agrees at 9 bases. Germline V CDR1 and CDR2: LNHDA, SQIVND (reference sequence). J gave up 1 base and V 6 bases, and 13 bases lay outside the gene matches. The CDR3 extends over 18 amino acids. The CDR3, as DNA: TGTGCCAGTAGGGCCGGGACAGGGTTCATGAAAAGCAATCAGCCCCAGCATTTT. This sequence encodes CASRAGTGFMKSNQPQHF. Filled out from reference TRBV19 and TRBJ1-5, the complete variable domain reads DGGITQSPKYLFRKEGQNVTLSCEQNLNHDAMYWYRQDPGQGLRLIYYSQIVNDFQKGDIAEGYSVSREKKESFPLTVTSAQKNPTAFYLCASRAGTGFMKSNQPQHFGDGTRLSIL.

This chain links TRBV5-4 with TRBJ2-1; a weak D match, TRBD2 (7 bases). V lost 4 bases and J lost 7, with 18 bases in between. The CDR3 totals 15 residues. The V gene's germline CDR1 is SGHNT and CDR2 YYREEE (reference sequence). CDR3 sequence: CASSQGRGRVNEQFF. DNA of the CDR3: TGTGCCAGCAGCCAGGGGAGGGGCAGGGTGAATGAGCAGTTCTTC.

In DNA, the CDR3 is TGTGCCACCAGTGATACCGGGACAGAAGTCAATGAGCAGTTCTTC. This gives the protein CATSDTGTEVNEQFF. This chain uses TRBV24-1 with TRBJ2-1; 7 positions agree with TRBD1. CDR3 length equals 15 residues. V lost 3 bases, J lost 6 bases, and 7 bases stayed unmatched. Germline CDR1 and CDR2: KGHDR and SFDVKD.

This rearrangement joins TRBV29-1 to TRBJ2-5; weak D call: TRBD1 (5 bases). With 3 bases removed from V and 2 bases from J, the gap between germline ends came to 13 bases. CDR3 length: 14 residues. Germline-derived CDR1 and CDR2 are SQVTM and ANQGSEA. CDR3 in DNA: TGCAGCGTTGATTGGGGCCAAGGGCAAGAGACCCAGTACTTC. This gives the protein CSVDWGQGQETQYF.

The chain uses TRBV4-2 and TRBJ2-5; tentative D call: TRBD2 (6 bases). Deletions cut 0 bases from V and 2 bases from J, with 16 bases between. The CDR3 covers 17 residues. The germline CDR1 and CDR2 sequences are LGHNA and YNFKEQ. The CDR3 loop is CASSQDSAGGIQETQYF. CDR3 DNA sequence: TGTGCCAGCAGCCAAGATTCGGCCGGGGGTATTCAAGAGACCCAGTACTTC.

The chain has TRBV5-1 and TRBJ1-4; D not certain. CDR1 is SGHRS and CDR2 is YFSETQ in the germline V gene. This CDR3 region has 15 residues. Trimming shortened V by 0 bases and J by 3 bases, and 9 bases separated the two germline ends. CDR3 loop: CASSLVAGSNEKLFF. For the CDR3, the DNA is TGCGCCAGCAGCTTGGTGGCAGGATCTAATGAAAAACTGTTTTTT.

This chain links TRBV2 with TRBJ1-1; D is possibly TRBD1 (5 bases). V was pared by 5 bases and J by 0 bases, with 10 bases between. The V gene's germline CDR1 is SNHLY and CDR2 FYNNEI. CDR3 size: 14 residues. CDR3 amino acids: CASSPGLLNTEAFF. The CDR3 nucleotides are TGTGCCAGCAGTCCGGGACTCTTGAACACTGAAGCTTTCTTT.

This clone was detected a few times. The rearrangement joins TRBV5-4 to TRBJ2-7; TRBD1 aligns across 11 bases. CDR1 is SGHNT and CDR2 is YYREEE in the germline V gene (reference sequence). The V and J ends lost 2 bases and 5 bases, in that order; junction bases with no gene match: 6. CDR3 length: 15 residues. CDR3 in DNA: TGTGCCAGCAGCTTCGGCGGACAGGGGGCTAACGAGCAGTACTTC. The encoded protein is CASSFGGQGANEQYF.

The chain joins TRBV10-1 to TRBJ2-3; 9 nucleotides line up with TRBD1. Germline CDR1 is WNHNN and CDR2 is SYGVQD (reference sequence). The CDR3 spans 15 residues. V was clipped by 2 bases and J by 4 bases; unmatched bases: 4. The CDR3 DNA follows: TGCGCCAGCAGTGAGGGGACAGGGACCGCAGATACGCAGTATTTT. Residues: CASSEGTGTADTQYF.

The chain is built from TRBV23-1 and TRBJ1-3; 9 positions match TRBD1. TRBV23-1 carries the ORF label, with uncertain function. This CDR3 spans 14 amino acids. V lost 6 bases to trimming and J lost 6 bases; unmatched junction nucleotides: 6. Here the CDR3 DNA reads TGCGCCAGCAGACCCTGGGACAGGGTAAACACCATATATTTT. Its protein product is CASRPWDRVNTIYF.

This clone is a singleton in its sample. The CDR3, as DNA: TGTGCCAGCAGGAGCGGGGAGAATGAGCAGTTCTTC. Translated, it gives CASRSGENEQFF. The chain has TRBV6-5 and TRBJ2-1; TRBD2 matches at 7 bases. This CDR3 contains 12 residues. V lost 6 bases to trimming and J lost 7 bases; unmatched junction nucleotides: 3. The germline CDR1 and CDR2 sequences are MNHEY and SVGAGI.

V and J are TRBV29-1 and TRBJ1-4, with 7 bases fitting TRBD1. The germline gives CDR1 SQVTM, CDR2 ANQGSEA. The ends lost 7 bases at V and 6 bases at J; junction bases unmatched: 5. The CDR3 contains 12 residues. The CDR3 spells CSAWDRHEKLFF. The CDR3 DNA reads TGCAGCGCCTGGGACAGACATGAAAAACTGTTTTTT.

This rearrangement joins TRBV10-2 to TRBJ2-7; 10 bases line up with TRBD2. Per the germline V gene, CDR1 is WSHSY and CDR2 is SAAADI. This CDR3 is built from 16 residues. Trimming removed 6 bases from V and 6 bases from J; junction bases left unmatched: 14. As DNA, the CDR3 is TGCGCCAGCAGCCTTCAATCCGGGACTAGCGCTATCGAGCAGTACTTC. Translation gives CASSLQSGTSAIEQYF.

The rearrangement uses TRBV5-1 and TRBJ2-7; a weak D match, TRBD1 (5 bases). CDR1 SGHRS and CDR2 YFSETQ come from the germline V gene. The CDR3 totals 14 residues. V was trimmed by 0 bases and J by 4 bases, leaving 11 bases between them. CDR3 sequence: CASSLEGAFYEQYF. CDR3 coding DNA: TGCGCCAGCAGCTTGGAAGGGGCCTTTTACGAGCAGTACTTC.

This CDR3 reads CASSQADRDNEKLFF. The CDR3 DNA reads as TGTGCCAGCAGCCAAGCGGACAGGGACAATGAAAAACTGTTTTTT. The V gene is TRBV3-1 (or the pseudogene TRBV3-2), the J gene TRBJ1-4, with 8 bases lining up with TRBD1. V dropped 1 base and J dropped 5; count of bases not matched to a gene: 3. The CDR3 totals 15 residues. Germline V gene lookup returns CDR1 LGHDT and CDR2 YNNKEL (reference sequence).